Each of the 28 T cell receptor beta chains below was sequenced from the same sample in a study of blood T cells in healthy people across ages. For the second PCR, which ran for roughly 7 to 11 cycles, a sample-barcoded 5' primer and a J-beta primer mix were used. MiXCR was run by TCRdb on the 5' RACE reads, yielding one entry per CDR3 protein. The sample records more than 650,000 distinct CDR3 sequences, 22% being singletons. The sample consisted of blood. These receptors were collected from a man aged 65 to 85 in good health.

The chain couples TRBV12-3 or TRBV12-4 to TRBJ1-2; a possible D gene is TRBD1 (5 bases). The CDR3 is 15 residues long. The V end was cut by 5 bases, the J end by 1 base, with 14 bases between. CDR3 DNA: TGTGCCAGCAGTACCCCCGGGGGGGTTAACTATGGCTACACCTTC. Translated: CASSTPGGVNYGYTF.

This clonotype was seen only a few times. This chain links TRBV28 with TRBJ2-7; no clear D gene. The germline V gene has CDR1 MDHEN and CDR2 SYDVKM. The CDR3 consists of 11 residues. Deletions cut 10 bases from V and 4 bases from J, with 11 bases between. The CDR3 DNA follows: TGTGCCACTCGGTCGAGGTACGAGCAGTACTTC. Amino acids: CATRSRYEQYF.

The rearrangement joins TRBV7-9 to TRBJ2-7; 7 bases align to TRBD2. Matching the DNA end better, TRBJ2-1 makes the J call doubtful. This CDR3 is 14 amino acids long. CDR1 and CDR2 from the germline V gene are SEHNR and FQNEAQ (reference sequence). In DNA form, the CDR3 reads TGTGCCAGCACCCTGATGCCCGGGGGGAATGAGCAGTTCTTC. Its translation: CASTLMPGGNEQFF.

This clonotype has only a few counts. The V and J genes are TRBV5-1 and TRBJ1-4; D remains ambiguous. Germline V gives CDR1 SGHRS, CDR2 YFSETQ. With 4 bases removed from V and 7 bases from J, the gap between germline ends came to 17 bases. This CDR3 is 15 amino acids long. CDR3: CASSILSPDSEKLFF. CDR3 nucleotide sequence: TGCGCCAGCAGCATTCTGTCTCCGGATAGTGAAAAACTGTTTTTT.

The genes are TRBV7-6 and TRBJ1-5; D gene ambiguous. In germline, CDR1 is SGHVS, CDR2 FNYEAQ. The CDR3 length is 12 residues. Trimming left V 4 bases short and J 12 bases short, with 13 bases between. CDR3 in amino acids: CASSSPGGGQHF. CDR3 nucleotides: TGTGCCAGCAGCTCCCCTGGAGGAGGCCAGCATTTT.

The V call is TRBV6-5, the J call TRBJ2-3; D perhaps matches TRBD2 (6 bases). Germline lookup yields CDR1 MNHEY and CDR2 SVGAGI. V lost 2 bases to trimming and J lost 6 bases, with 15 bases between them. The CDR3 consists of 15 residues. Written as DNA, the CDR3 is TGTGCCAGCAGTTACAAAGGGACTTTCCCCGATACGCAGTATTTT. Encoded protein: CASSYKGTFPDTQYF.

In the case of this clonotype: With a much larger clone just one base away, this may be a read error. The rearrangement uses TRBV28 and TRBJ1-1; no definite D call. This CDR3 comprises 12 residues. Germline V gives CDR1 MDHEN, CDR2 SYDVKM. CDR3 sequence: CASRPTTGEALF. The CDR3 DNA follows: TGTGCCAGCAGACCCACGACGGGTGAAGCTCTCTTT.

A few counts support this clonotype. V gene TRBV7-2 combines with J gene TRBJ2-3; 11 positions agree with TRBD2. The CDR3 is 18 residues long. J was trimmed by 6 bases and V by 0 bases; bases with no gene match: 11. Germline V gene sequence: CDR1 SGHTA, CDR2 FQGNSA. The CDR3: CASSLARRLAGGSDTQYF. CDR3 coding DNA: TGTGCCAGCAGCTTAGCGCGGCGGCTAGCGGGAGGTTCCGATACGCAGTATTTT. Drawing the rest from reference TRBV7-2 and TRBJ2-3, the complete variable domain is GAGVSQSPSNKVTEKGKDVELRCDPISGHTALYWYRQSLGQGLEFLIYFQGNSAPDKSGLPSDRFSAERTGGSVSTLTIQRTQQEDSAVYLCASSLARRLAGGSDTQYFGPGTRLTVL.

The rearrangement joins TRBV5-1 to TRBJ1-6; TRBD1 is a possible D gene (5 bases). V was shortened by 2 bases and J by 8 bases, with 8 bases between the two germline ends. Per the germline V gene, CDR1 is SGHRS and CDR2 is YFSETQ. This CDR3 contains 13 residues. CDR3 bases: TGCGCCAGCAGCTTTACCAGGGATTCACCCCTCCACTTT. Translating it yields CASSFTRDSPLHF. Supplemented by reference TRBV5-1 and TRBJ1-6, the full variable domain reads KAGVTQTPRYLIKTRGQQVTLSCSPISGHRSVSWYQQTPGQGLQFLFEYFSETQRNKGNFPGRFSGRQFSNSRSEMNVSTLELGDSALYLCASSFTRDSPLHFGNGTRLTVT.

This clonotype was counted between two and nine times. The chain links TRBV7-9 to TRBJ2-5, with a weak D call TRBD2 (6 bases). The DNA end is more similar to TRBJ2-1, so the J call may be wrong. The CDR3 spans 13 residues. Germline CDR1 is SEHNR and CDR2 is FQNEAQ (reference sequence). The CDR3 DNA follows: TGTGCCAGCAGACTAGCCAGCCACAATGAGCAGTTCTTC. This gives the protein CASRLASHNEQFF.

The CDR3: CATSGGGGGSTSSYNEQFF. CDR3 nucleotides: TGTGCCACCAGTGGTGGAGGAGGAGGGTCGACTAGCTCCTACAATGAGCAGTTCTTC. The rearrangement links TRBV24-1 to TRBJ2-1; TRBD2 is a possible D gene (6 bases). Germline V lookup: CDR1 KGHDR, CDR2 SFDVKD. V was pared by 5 bases and J by 0 bases, with 22 bases between. The length of the CDR3 is 19 residues.

The genes are TRBV12-3 or TRBV12-4 and TRBJ1-1; TRBD1 is a possible D gene (5 bases). Trimming took 4 bases from V and 1 from J, leaving 10 bases between them. The CDR3 is made up of 14 amino acids. In DNA form, the CDR3 reads TGTGCCAGCAGTTCTCAGGGTTCGAACACTGAAGCTTTCTTT. Translating gives CASSSQGSNTEAFF.

Here the CDR3 reads CASSLVWGALNTEAFF. The CDR3 coding sequence is TGCGCCAGCAGCTTGGTCTGGGGGGCTCTGAACACTGAAGCTTTCTTT. V is TRBV5-1 and J is TRBJ1-1, with a possible D match to TRBD1 (6 bases). From germline, CDR1 is SGHRS and CDR2 YFSETQ. The CDR3 sequence is 16 residues long. Trimming took 0 bases from V and 0 from J, leaving 12 bases between them.

This clonotype was seen a handful of times. The chain links TRBV7-2 to TRBJ2-3; D gene uncertain. Between the trimmed V and J ends, which lost 1 base and 12 bases, there was a span of 17 bases. This CDR3 has 14 amino acids. Germline lookup yields CDR1 SGHTA and CDR2 FQGNSA. The CDR3 loop is CASSLDPTGFTQYF. The CDR3 DNA sequence: TGTGCCAGCAGCTTAGACCCGACCGGGTTCACCCAGTATTTT.

The chain combines TRBV19 with TRBJ1-5; TRBD1 matches at 7 bases. The V and J ends lost 6 bases and 7 bases, in that order; junction bases with no gene match: 9. There are 14 residues in the CDR3. Germline CDR1 reads LNHDA; CDR2 reads SQIVND (reference sequence). The CDR3 region is CASSTDRLSQPQHF. The CDR3 nucleotides read TGTGCCAGTAGCACGGACAGGTTAAGCCAGCCCCAGCATTTT.

In this sample, this clonotype turned up a few times. The chain employs TRBV20-1 and TRBJ1-2; the D gene is possibly TRBD1 (5 bases). The CDR3 is 14 residues long. Trimming took 3 bases from V and 5 from J, leaving 16 bases between them. From germline, CDR1 is DFQATT and CDR2 SNEGSKA (reference sequence). The CDR3 DNA reads as TGCAGTGCTAGTCGCGGGATTGGGACTTATGGCTACACCTTC. Its protein product is CSASRGIGTYGYTF.

This clonotype was detected a few times. The rearrangement links TRBV12-3 or TRBV12-4 to TRBJ1-1, with D possibly being TRBD1 (5 bases). This CDR3 spans 17 amino acids. Trimming stripped 3 bases from V and 0 bases from J, with 17 bases between. CDR3 in DNA: TGTGCCAGCAGTTTGCGGGGCCTAGGGTACATGAACACTGAAGCTTTCTTT. It codes for CASSLRGLGYMNTEAFF.

This clonotype turned up a few times. A much larger clonotype is one base distant, so this may be a read error. J is TRBJ2-5 and V is TRBV7-8; D gene uncertain. Trimming removed 5 bases from V and 1 base from J, with 5 bases in between. Germline V lookup: CDR1 SGHVS, CDR2 FQNEAQ. This CDR3 spans 12 amino acids. Here the CDR3 DNA reads TGTGCCAGCAGCCACGTCCAAGAGACCCAGTACTTC. Its translation is CASSHVQETQYF. The full variable domain, rest sourced from reference TRBV7-8 and TRBJ2-5, is GAGVSQSPRYKVAKRGQDVALRCDPISGHVSLFWYQQALGQGPEFLTYFQNEAQLDKSGLPSDRFFAERPEGSVSTLKIQRTQQEDSAVYLCASSHVQETQYFGPGTRLLVL.

The CDR3 sequence: CASSQETGIGYTF. The DNA for the CDR3 is TGTGCCAGCAGCCAAGAAACAGGAATTGGCTACACCTTC. The V and J genes are TRBV14 and TRBJ1-2; tentative D call: TRBD1 (5 bases). CDR1 SGHDN and CDR2 FVKESK come from the germline V gene. The V and J ends lost 0 bases and 7 bases respectively, with 9 bases between them. There are 13 residues in the CDR3.

This clonotype was seen a handful of times. CDR3 sequence: CASTRQGASRDTQYF. The CDR3, as DNA: TGTGCCAGTACCCGACAGGGGGCTTCCCGAGATACGCAGTATTTT. The rearrangement uses TRBV19 and TRBJ2-3; 10 nucleotides agree with TRBD1. The CDR3 consists of 15 residues. Germline-derived CDR1 and CDR2 are LNHDA and SQIVND (reference sequence). V lost 7 bases to trimming and J lost 5 bases; unmatched junction nucleotides: 9.

The chain employs TRBV18 and TRBJ1-2; TRBD1 agrees at 9 bases. The ends lost 0 bases at V and 5 bases at J; junction bases unmatched: 1. CDR1 and CDR2 (germline): KGHSH, LQKENI. The CDR3 length is 14 residues. The CDR3 DNA reads as TGTGCCAGCTCACCACCCGGGACAGGGTATGGCTACACCTTC. Encoded protein: CASSPPGTGYGYTF. Looking up the rest from reference TRBV18 and TRBJ1-2 gives the full variable domain: NAGVMQNPRHLVRRRGQEARLRCSPMKGHSHVYWYRQLPEEGLKFMVYLQKENIIDESGMPKERFSAEFPKEGPSILRIQQVVRGDSAAYFCASSPPGTGYGYTFGSGTRLTVV.

Only a few counts were recorded for this clonotype. This chain connects TRBV5-1 to TRBJ2-1, with 13 bases that match TRBD2. The CDR3 contains 16 residues. Per the germline V gene, CDR1 is SGHRS and CDR2 is YFSETQ. V dropped 3 bases and J dropped 2; count of bases not matched to a gene: 2. For the CDR3, the DNA is TGCGCCAGCAGCTCGACTAGCGGGGGGACCTACAATGAGCAGTTCTTC. This encodes CASSSTSGGTYNEQFF.

V and J are TRBV28 and TRBJ2-5, with D perhaps matching TRBD1 (6 bases). The V gene's germline CDR1 is MDHEN and CDR2 SYDVKM. CDR3 size: 14 residues. Deletions cut 6 bases from V and 3 bases from J, with 14 bases between. The CDR3 DNA is TGTGCCAGCAGCGAAACAGGGTATGAAGAGACCCAGTACTTC. Its translation: CASSETGYEETQYF.

This clonotype has just a few counts. This rearrangement joins TRBV5-1 to TRBJ2-7, with D unresolved. The V gene's germline CDR1 is SGHRS and CDR2 YFSETQ. Between the trimmed V and J ends, which lost 7 bases and 2 bases, there was a span of 13 bases. The CDR3 runs to 13 residues. The CDR3 DNA reads TGCGCCAGCGGAATAGACACCACCTACGAGCAGTACTTC. Amino acid sequence: CASGIDTTYEQYF.

This clonotype was observed a handful of times. V gene TRBV28 combines with J gene TRBJ2-7; maybe TRBD1 (6 bases). CDR3 size: 15 residues. The germline CDR1 and CDR2 sequences are MDHEN and SYDVKM. The V end was cut by 2 bases, the J end by 5 bases, with 16 bases between. CDR3 protein: CASSLGGLRGDEQYF. The CDR3 DNA follows: TGTGCCAGCAGTTTAGGGGGCCTACGCGGTGACGAGCAGTACTTC.

V gene TRBV24-1 combines with J gene TRBJ1-2; D unclear. The ends were cut back, 4 bases at V and 3 bases at J, with 8 bases in the middle. Looked up from germline, CDR1 is KGHDR and CDR2 is SFDVKD. The CDR3 covers 13 residues. The CDR3 DNA follows: TGTGCCACCAGTGACGCCAACTACTATGGCTACACCTTC. This translates into CATSDANYYGYTF.

This clonotype showed up just a few times. The J gene is TRBJ1-4, the V gene TRBV28, with a tentative D call TRBD1 (5 bases). This CDR3 is 15 amino acids long. V gave up 2 bases and J gave up 6 bases, with 13 bases separating them. Germline CDR1 and CDR2: MDHEN and SYDVKM. CDR3 bases: TGTGCCAGCAGTTTACTGGACATCCCTGATGAAAAACTGTTTTTT. This translates into CASSLLDIPDEKLFF.

This chain connects TRBV6-6 to TRBJ2-7; 8 bases are a match to TRBD2. The CDR3 totals 17 residues. V lost 2 bases, J lost 2 bases, and 11 bases stayed unmatched. Germline CDR1 reads MNHNY; CDR2 reads SVGAGI (reference sequence). Here the CDR3 reads CASSYPNQRGSPYEQYF. CDR3 nucleotides: TGTGCCAGCAGTTACCCCAACCAGCGGGGGAGCCCCTACGAGCAGTACTTC.